The present T cell receptor (beta chain) was sequenced within a study of identical twins. General study findings and limits: Twins shared beta out-of-frame sequences in excess, but this excess was weaker. Abundant beta clonotypes from cord blood bore fewer insertions; memory repertoires lacked this pattern. Without tracking the same donors, conclusions rested on cross-sectional statistical analysis.

Regarding this clonotype: Its cognate antigen is unknown.

The CDR3 totals 16 residues. V shed 1 base, J shed 7 bases, and the junction held 6 bases outside the gene matches. The V gene's germline CDR1 is MDHEN and CDR2 SYDVKM. TCRdb called the 5' RACE reads again in MiXCR, with one record for every CDR3 protein. The sample consists of 700,000 or so distinct CDR3 sequences, more than 6.5% of them appearing once. Every donor was a healthy Caucasian. These records were also assigned to another study, of yellow fever vaccine responses in identical twins.

This sequence originates from a woman aged 18-29 years in good health. The chain carries TRBV28 and TRBJ1-4; TRBD1 matches 10 bases. Input material: PBMCs. The CDR3 region has the DNA TGTGCCAGCAGTTTATTGGGGAGGACAGGGGGTGAAAAACTGTTTTTT. Encoded protein: CASSLLGRTGGEKLFF.